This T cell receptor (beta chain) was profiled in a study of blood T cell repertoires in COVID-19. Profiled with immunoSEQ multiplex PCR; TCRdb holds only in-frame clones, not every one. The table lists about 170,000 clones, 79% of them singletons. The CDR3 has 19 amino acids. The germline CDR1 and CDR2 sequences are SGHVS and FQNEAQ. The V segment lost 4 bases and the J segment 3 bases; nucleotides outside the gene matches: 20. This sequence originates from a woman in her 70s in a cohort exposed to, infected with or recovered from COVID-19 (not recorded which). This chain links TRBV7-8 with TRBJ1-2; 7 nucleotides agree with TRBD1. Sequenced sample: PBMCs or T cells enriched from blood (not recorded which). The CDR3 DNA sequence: TGTGCCAGCAGCTCACGGGGGGGACAGACAGCCCGAGGCCACTATGGCTACACCTTC. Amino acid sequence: CASSSRGGQTARGHYGYTF.